A single sample is the source of the 2 T cell receptor beta chains below, sequenced in a study of shared clonotypes between healthy human individuals. Here immunoSEQ multiplex PCR was the method, and the copy in TCRdb shows in-frame clones only, minus some. Of fewer than 650,000 clones listed, over 60% are singletons. Sequencing used PBMCs. All receptors come from a woman in her forties in good health. Some clones in this sample may be carry-over from other donors' samples.

This clone was seen at least ten times. The CDR3 spells CASSKGQGAVYEQYF. The CDR3 region has the DNA TGTGCCAGTAGTAAAGGGCAGGGGGCAGTCTACGAGCAGTACTTC. This rearrangement joins TRBV19 to TRBJ2-7, with 8 bases matching TRBD1. This CDR3 region has 15 residues. Germline CDR1 and CDR2: LNHDA and SQIVND (reference sequence). V trimming: 4 bases; J trimming: 3 bases; junction bases outside the gene matches: 8.

V usage is TRBV29-1 and J usage is TRBJ2-7; D might be TRBD1 or TRBD2, each matching 6 bases. This CDR3 contains 13 residues. The germline V gene encodes CDR1 SQVTM and CDR2 ANQGSEA. V lost 4 bases and J lost 2, with 12 bases in between. This chain's CDR3 is CSVGGGTTYEQYF. DNA for the CDR3: TGCAGCGTTGGAGGGGGGACAACCTACGAGCAGTACTTC.